This T cell receptor beta chain was profiled in a study of cytomegalovirus exposure and HLA in healthy donors. Findings and limits, study-wide: Among the CMV-associated chains, a few were confirmed in vitro as specific for CMV antigens.

V lost 3 bases, J lost 2 bases, and 7 bases lay in between. CDR3 size: 13 residues. Germline V gene lookup returns CDR1 MNHNS and CDR2 SASEGT. A remark on this clone: Its antigen is not identified.

Use of 60 Vbeta and 13 Jbeta primers characterized the PCR. This table comes from immunoSEQ multiplex PCR, and its TCRdb copy is limited to in-frame clones, with some not included. This sample has 90,000 to 110,000 clones, with under 85% found just once. This TCR was sampled from a man between 40 and 49 years old in good health and CMV-seronegative. Sequencing used PBMCs. This sequence joins TRBV6-1 and TRBJ1-2; D call uncertain. The CDR3 coding sequence is TGTGCCAGCAGTGAGCACAGCAACTATGGCTACACCTTC. It is translated as CASSEHSNYGYTF.